This T cell receptor (beta chain) originates from a study of blood T cell repertoires in COVID-19. The overall study: Researchers got acute and convalescent COVID-19 samples from the United States, Italy and Spain.

Assay: immunoSEQ multiplex PCR; the TCRdb copy retains only in-frame clones and omits some. The table records roughly 320,000 clones, approximately 89% of them present only once. The J segment lost 6 bases and the V segment lost 3 bases, leaving 10 bases of the junction unmatched. Germline CDR1 is MNHEY and CDR2 is SVGAGI. CDR3 length: 16 residues. The Seattle patients joined while their infection was active and were tracked longitudinally afterward. The chain joins TRBV6-5 to TRBJ2-2; 7 bases match TRBD1. This sequence originates from a woman aged 25 to 39 with COVID-19, enrolled during active disease. The sequenced sample consisted of peripheral blood. The CDR3 sequence: CASSYPGTARPGELFF. The DNA for the CDR3 is TGTGCCAGCAGTTATCCCGGGACAGCACGCCCCGGGGAGCTGTTTTTT.